This T cell receptor (beta chain) was sequenced in a study of T cells after yellow fever vaccination. Study findings and constraints: When the response was secondary, it was weaker but reached its peak faster, day 5 versus 15. The CD4 compartment and the CD8 compartment contained a small share of clonotypes in common. A large majority of primary-vaccination clones showed up again after the booster (around 96% CD4, almost 90% CD8).

Concerning this clonotype: Its antigen is currently unknown.

CDR3 size: 16 residues. V was pared by 4 bases and J by 0 bases, with 14 bases between. Germline CDR1 and CDR2: SGHRS and YFSETQ. Universal primer sites and UMIs were introduced during 5'RACE template-switching synthesis of TCR cDNA. TCRdb re-called the 5' RACE reads with MiXCR, one entry per CDR3 protein. The sample carries hundreds of thousands of distinct CDR3 sequences, approximately 18% recorded once. This sequence joins TRBV5-1 and TRBJ2-1; perhaps TRBD2 as D (6 bases). The clonotype was recovered from a man between 18 and 35 years old who received the YFV17D yellow fever vaccine. Sequencing was performed on PBMCs, taken before the yellow fever booster vaccination. The CDR3 bases are TGCGCCAGCAGCGGCGGGACTCCTAACTCCTACAATGAGCAGTTCTTC. Its protein is CASSGGTPNSYNEQFF.